This T cell receptor beta chain was sequenced for a study of T cell repertoires in cytomegalovirus infection. Comment on this clonotype: Antigen: not known.

The CDR3 totals 16 residues. Germline loops: CDR1 SGHAT, CDR2 FQNNGV. Trimming removed 3 bases from V and 1 base from J, with 15 bases in between. TCRdb independently ran MiXCR on the reads; one entry per CDR3 protein. The sample holds roughly 340,000 distinct CDR3 sequences, 25% to 30% seen once. The genes are TRBV11-2 and TRBJ1-1, with D possibly matching TRBD1 (5 bases). The clonotype originates from a human donor in good health (CMV status not recorded). Some clones in this sample may be carry-over from other donors' samples. The sample here was cultured PBMCs, taken from culture after CMV antigen stimulation. For the CDR3, the DNA is TGTGCCAGCAGCTTTCTCCGGGGGACCGGGAACACTGAAGCTTTCTTT. Translated, it gives CASSFLRGTGNTEAFF.